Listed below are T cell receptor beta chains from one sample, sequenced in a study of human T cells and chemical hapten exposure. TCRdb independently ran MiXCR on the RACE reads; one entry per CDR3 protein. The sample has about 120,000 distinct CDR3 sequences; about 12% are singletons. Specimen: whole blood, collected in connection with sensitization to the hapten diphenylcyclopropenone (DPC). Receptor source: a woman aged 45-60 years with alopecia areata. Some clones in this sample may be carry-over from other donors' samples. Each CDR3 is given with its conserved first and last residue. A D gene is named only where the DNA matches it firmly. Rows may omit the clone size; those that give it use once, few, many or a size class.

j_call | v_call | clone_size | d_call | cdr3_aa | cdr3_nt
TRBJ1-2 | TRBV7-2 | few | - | CASRYLDPNYGYTF | TGTGCCAGCAGGTACCTAGATCCCAACTATGGCTACACCTTC
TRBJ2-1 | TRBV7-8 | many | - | CASSLSVLNSYNEQFF | TGTGCCAGCAGCCTATCGGTGCTCAACTCCTACAATGAGCAGTTCTTC
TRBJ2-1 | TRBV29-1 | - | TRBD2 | CSVEGFFSGRKDEQFF | TGCAGCGTTGAAGGGTTCTTTAGCGGGAGGAAGGATGAGCAGTTCTTC
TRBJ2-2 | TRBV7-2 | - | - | CASSLILIRGTGELFF | TGTGCCAGCAGCTTGATTCTCATTAGGGGGACCGGGGAGCTGTTTTTT
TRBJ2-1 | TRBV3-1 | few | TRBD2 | CASSQIGLAGANEQFF | TGTGCCAGCAGCCAAATAGGGTTAGCGGGGGCTAATGAGCAGTTCTTC
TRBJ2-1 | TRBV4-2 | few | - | CASSQELGGFNEQFF | TGTGCCAGCAGCCAAGAGCTGGGCGGGTTCAATGAGCAGTTCTTC
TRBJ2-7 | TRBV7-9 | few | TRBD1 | CASSSLLPQGTEQYF | TGTGCCAGCAGCTCCCTCCTTCCACAGGGGACCGAGCAGTACTTC
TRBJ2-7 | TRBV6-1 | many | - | CASSRTASFSYEQYF | TGTGCCAGCAGTAGAACTGCCAGTTTCTCCTACGAGCAGTACTTC
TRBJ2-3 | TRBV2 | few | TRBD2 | CASSVLAGGVTDTQYF | TGTGCCAGCAGTGTCTTAGCGGGGGGGGTCACAGATACGCAGTATTTT
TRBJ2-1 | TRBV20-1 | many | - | CSAHDRRPYNEQFF | TGCAGTGCTCATGACAGGAGGCCGTACAATGAGCAGTTCTTC
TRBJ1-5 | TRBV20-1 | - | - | CSARPVQYSNQPQHF | TGCAGTGCTAGGCCCGTGCAATATAGCAATCAGCCCCAGCATTTT
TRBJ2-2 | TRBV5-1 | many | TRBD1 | CASSPTGLLIAGELFF | TGCGCCAGCAGCCCGACAGGGCTGTTGATCGCCGGGGAGCTGTTTTTT